The rows below give T cell receptor beta chains drawn from one sample of a study of STAT3 mutations in large granular lymphocyte leukemia. TCRdb's copy holds only in-frame clones and misses some; the assay was immunoSEQ multiplex PCR. The sample shows tens of thousands of clones, about 81% of them seen only once. Source material: PBMCs. All receptors come from a human donor with T large granular lymphocyte leukemia. Some clones in this sample may be carry-over from other donors' samples. Each CDR3 is given with its conserved first and last residue. D genes are given only for firm matches. Clone size is not always given. Where it is, it says once, few, many or a class for expanded clones.

.	TRBV7-9	TRBJ1-2	.	CASSSVPFYGYTF	TGTGCCAGCAGTTCTGTTCCATTCTATGGCTACACCTTC
.	TRBV4-3	TRBJ2-1	TRBD2	CASSQELFWSSGGNEQFF	TGCGCCAGCAGCCAAGAGCTGTTCTGGTCTAGCGGGGGCAATGAGCAGTTCTTC
.	TRBV5-1	TRBJ2-5	.	CASSLGGQSGQETQYF	TGCGCCAGCAGCTTGGGGGGACAAAGCGGCCAAGAGACCCAGTACTTC
.	TRBV6-5	TRBJ1-6	.	CASMDGSLPLHF	TGTGCCAGCATGGACGGCTCTTTGCCCCTCCACTTT
.	TRBV5-1	TRBJ2-1	TRBD2	CASSLGLAGGQEQFF	TGCGCCAGCAGCCTAGGACTAGCGGGGGGGCAAGAGCAGTTCTTC
.	TRBV27	TRBJ1-5	.	CASTQGLGPQHF	TGTGCCAGCACTCAGGGATTGGGGCCCCAGCATTTT
.	TRBV6-1	TRBJ1-3	.	CATGHGSVSGNTIYF	TGTGCCACCGGACACGGGTCAGTGTCTGGAAACACCATATATTTT
few	TRBV7-8	TRBJ1-2	.	CASSLVIRASANYGYTF	TGTGCCAGCAGCTTAGTAATTAGGGCATCAGCTAACTATGGCTACACCTTC
.	TRBV4-3	TRBJ2-3	TRBD1	CASSQGQGRTDTQYF	TGCGCCAGCAGCCAAGGACAGGGGCGTACAGATACGCAGTATTTT
.	TRBV6-6	TRBJ1-2	.	CASSYLGTFGGYTF	TGTGCCAGCAGTTACCTCGGGACTTTCGGTGGCTACACCTTC
.	TRBV5-1	TRBJ1-3	.	CASSSANTIYF	TGCGCCAGCAGCTCCGCCAACACCATATATTTT
.	TRBV11-2	TRBJ2-4	.	CASSLDTQKHGQYF	TGTGCCAGCAGCTTAGACACGCAGAAACATGGTCAGTACTTC
.	TRBV29-1	TRBJ1-6	TRBD1	CSVAGTANSPLHF	TGCAGCGTTGCCGGGACAGCTAATTCACCCCTCCACTTT
once	TRBV5-8	TRBJ2-5	TRBD1	CASSLQGPGETQYF	TGTGCCAGCAGCTTACAGGGGCCAGGAGAGACCCAGTACTTC
.	TRBV28	TRBJ1-1	TRBD1	CASSWAGQLNTEAFF	TGTGCCAGCAGTTGGGCGGGACAGTTGAACACTGAAGCTTTCTTT
.	TRBV6-5	TRBJ1-6	.	CASARQGISPLHF	TGTGCCAGCGCTCGGCAGGGGATTTCACCCCTCCACTTT
.	TRBV5-1	TRBJ2-2	.	CAGWDPNTGELFF	TGCGCCGGCTGGGACCCTAACACCGGGGAGCTGTTTTTT
.	TRBV5-1	TRBJ2-3	.	CASSLEAGLDTQYF	TGCGCCAGCAGCTTGGAGGCAGGGCTAGATACGCAGTATTTT
.	TRBV6-5	TRBJ1-2	.	CASSYLRQEHYGYTF	TGTGCCAGCAGTTACCTTCGACAGGAGCACTATGGCTACACCTTC
.	TRBV18	TRBJ2-1	.	CASSPLSNEQFF	TGTGCCAGCTCACCATTGAGTAATGAGCAGTTCTTC
.	TRBV5-1	TRBJ2-1	TRBD2	CASSAGLAGGSGEQFF	TGCGCCAGCAGCGCAGGACTAGCGGGGGGTTCAGGTGAGCAGTTCTTC
.	TRBV6-6	TRBJ1-4	TRBD1	CASRQTGKNEKLFF	TGTGCCAGCAGGCAGACAGGGAAAAATGAAAAACTGTTTTTT